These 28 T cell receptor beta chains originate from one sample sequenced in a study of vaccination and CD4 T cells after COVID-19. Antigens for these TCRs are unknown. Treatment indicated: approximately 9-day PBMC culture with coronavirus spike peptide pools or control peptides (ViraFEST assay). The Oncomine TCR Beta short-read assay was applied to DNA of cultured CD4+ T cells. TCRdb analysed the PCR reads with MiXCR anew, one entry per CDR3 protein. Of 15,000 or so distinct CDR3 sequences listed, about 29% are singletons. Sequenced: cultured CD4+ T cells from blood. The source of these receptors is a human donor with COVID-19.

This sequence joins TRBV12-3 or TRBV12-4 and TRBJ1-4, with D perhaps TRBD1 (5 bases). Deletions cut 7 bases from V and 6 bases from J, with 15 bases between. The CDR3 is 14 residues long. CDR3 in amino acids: CASMGPGGYEKLFF. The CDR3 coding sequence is TGTGCCAGCATGGGCCCGGGGGGGTATGAAAAACTGTTTTTT.

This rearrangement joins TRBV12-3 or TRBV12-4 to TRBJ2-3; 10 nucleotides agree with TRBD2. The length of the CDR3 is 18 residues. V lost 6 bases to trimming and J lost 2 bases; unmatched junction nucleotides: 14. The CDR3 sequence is CASSKSGGAETLTDTQYF. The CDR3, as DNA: TGTGCCAGCAGCAAAAGCGGGGGGGCCGAAACCCTCACAGATACGCAGTATTTT.

CDR3 DNA: TGCGCCAGCAGCGGCGGAACCCTCGTCGAGCAGTACTTC. It is translated as CASSGGTLVEQYF. This chain joins TRBV5-1 and TRBJ2-7; unclear D gene. The germline V gene encodes CDR1 SGHRS and CDR2 YFSETQ. Trimming pared 4 bases from V and 6 bases from J, leaving 14 bases between. This CDR3 contains 13 residues.

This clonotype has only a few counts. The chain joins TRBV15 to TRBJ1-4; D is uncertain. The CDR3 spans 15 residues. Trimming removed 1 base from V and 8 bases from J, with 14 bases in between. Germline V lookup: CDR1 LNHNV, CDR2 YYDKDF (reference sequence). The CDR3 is CATSRALRLREKLFF. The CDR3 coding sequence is TGTGCCACCAGCAGAGCTCTAAGGCTACGGGAAAAACTGTTTTTT.

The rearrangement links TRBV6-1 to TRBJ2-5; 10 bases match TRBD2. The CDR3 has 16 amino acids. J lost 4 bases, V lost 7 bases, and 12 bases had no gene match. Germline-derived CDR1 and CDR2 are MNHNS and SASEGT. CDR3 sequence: CASIAGVSGGRETQYF. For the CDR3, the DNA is TGTGCCAGCATTGCAGGGGTTAGCGGGGGGAGAGAGACCCAGTACTTC.

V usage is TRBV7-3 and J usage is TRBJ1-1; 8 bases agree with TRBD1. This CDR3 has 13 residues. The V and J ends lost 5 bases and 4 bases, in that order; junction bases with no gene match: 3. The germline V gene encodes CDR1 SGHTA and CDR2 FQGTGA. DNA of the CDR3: TGTGCCAGCAGCGCTGGGACAGGCACTGAAGCTTTCTTT. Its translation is CASSAGTGTEAFF.

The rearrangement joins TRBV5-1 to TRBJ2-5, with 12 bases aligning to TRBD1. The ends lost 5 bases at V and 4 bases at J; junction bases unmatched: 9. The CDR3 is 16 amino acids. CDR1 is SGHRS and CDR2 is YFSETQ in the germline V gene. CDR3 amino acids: CASSPGTGGKGETQYF. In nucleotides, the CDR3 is TGCGCCAGCAGTCCCGGGACAGGGGGCAAAGGAGAGACCCAGTACTTC.

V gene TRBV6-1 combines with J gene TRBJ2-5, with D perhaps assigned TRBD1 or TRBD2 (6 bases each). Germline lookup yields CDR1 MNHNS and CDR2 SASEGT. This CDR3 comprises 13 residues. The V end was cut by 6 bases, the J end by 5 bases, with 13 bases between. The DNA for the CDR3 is TGTGCCAGCAGGCGTATCGGGGGCGAGACCCAGTACTTC. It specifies CASRRIGGETQYF.

Here the CDR3 DNA reads TGTGCCAGCAGTTACGGGCAGGGGGCCTACGAGCAGTACTTC. It is translated as CASSYGQGAYEQYF. This rearrangement joins TRBV6-5 to TRBJ2-7; TRBD1 matches at 7 bases. Germline CDR1 is MNHEY and CDR2 is SVGAGI. The V segment lost 2 bases and the J segment 2 bases; nucleotides outside the gene matches: 3. This CDR3 comprises 14 residues.

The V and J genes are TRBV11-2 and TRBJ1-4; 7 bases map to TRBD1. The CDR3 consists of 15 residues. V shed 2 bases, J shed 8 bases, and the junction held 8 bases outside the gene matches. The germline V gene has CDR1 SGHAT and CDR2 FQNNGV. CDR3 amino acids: CASSLFWGQLEKLFF. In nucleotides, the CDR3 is TGTGCCAGCAGCTTATTTTGGGGACAGTTAGAAAAACTGTTTTTT.

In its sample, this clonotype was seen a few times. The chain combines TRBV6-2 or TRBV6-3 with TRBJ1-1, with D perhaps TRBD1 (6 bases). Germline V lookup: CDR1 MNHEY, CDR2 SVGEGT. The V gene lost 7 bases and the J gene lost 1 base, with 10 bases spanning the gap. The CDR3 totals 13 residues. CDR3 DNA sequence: TGTGCCAGCATCGGGGGCAGGAACACTGAAGCTTTCTTT. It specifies CASIGGRNTEAFF.

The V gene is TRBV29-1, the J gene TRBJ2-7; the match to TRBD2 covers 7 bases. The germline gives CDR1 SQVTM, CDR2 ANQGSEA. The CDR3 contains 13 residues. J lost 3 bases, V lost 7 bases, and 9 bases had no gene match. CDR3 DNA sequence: TGCAGCGCGAAAAGCGGGGTTTACTACGAGCAGTACTTC. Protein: CSAKSGVYYEQYF.

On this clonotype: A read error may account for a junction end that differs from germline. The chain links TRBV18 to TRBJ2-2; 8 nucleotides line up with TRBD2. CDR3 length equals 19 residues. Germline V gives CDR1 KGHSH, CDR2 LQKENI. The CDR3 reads CASSPIPAGDYPNTGELLF. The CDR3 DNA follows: TGTGCCAGCTCACCAATCCCAGCGGGGGACTACCCCAACACCGGGGAGCTGCTTTTT.

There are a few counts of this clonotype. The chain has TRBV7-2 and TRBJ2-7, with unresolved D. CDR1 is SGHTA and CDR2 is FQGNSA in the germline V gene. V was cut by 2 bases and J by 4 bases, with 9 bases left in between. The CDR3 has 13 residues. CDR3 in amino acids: CASSLSQQYEQYF. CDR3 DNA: TGTGCCAGCAGCTTAAGTCAACAGTACGAGCAGTACTTC.

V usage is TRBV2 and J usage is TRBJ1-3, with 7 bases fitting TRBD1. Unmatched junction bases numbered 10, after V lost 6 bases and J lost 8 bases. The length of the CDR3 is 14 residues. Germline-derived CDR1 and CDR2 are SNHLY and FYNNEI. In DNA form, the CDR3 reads TGTGCCAGCAGGGGACAGATTATTTCCCACACCATATATTTT. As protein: CASRGQIISHTIYF.

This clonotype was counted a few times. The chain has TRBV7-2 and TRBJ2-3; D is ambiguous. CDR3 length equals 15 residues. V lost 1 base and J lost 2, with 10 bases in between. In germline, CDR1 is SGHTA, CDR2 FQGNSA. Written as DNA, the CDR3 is TGTGCCAGCAGCTTAGTATCCGGAGACACAGATACGCAGTATTTT. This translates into CASSLVSGDTDTQYF.

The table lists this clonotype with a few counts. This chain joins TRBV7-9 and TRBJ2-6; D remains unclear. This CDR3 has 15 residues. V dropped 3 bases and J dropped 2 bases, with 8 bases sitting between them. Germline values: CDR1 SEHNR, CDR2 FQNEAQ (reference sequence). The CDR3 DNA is TGTGCCAGCAGCTTGTCAGGAGCTGGGGCCAACGTCCTGACTTTC. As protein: CASSLSGAGANVLTF.

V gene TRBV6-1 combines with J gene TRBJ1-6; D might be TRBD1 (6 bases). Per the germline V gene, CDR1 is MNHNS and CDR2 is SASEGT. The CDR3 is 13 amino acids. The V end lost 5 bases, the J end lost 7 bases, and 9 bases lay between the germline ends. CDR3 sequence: CASSPQGNSPLHF. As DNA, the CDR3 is TGTGCCAGCAGTCCACAGGGCAATTCACCCCTCCACTTT.

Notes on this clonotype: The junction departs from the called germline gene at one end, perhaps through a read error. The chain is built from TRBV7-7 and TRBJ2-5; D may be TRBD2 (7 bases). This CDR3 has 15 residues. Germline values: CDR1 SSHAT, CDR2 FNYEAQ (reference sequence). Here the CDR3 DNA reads TGTGCTAGCAGCTTAGGGGGGGCCCAGATGGAGACCCAGTACTTC. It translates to CASSLGGAQMETQYF.

This chain's CDR3 is CASSTSGGSSYEQYF. The CDR3 DNA is TGTGCCAGCAGTACCAGCGGGGGCAGCTCCTACGAGCAGTACTTC. J is TRBJ2-7 and V is TRBV28; 8 bases line up with TRBD2. Trimming cost V 5 bases and J 0 bases; bases outside gene matches: 6. Germline V lookup: CDR1 MDHEN, CDR2 SYDVKM. The CDR3 is 15 amino acids. Full variable domain (missing parts from reference TRBV28 and TRBJ2-7): DVKVTQSSRYLVKRTGEKVFLECVQDMDHENMFWYRQDPGLGLRLIYFSYDVKMKEKGDIPEGYSVSREKKERFSLILESASTNQTSMYLCASSTSGGSSYEQYFGPGTRLTVT.

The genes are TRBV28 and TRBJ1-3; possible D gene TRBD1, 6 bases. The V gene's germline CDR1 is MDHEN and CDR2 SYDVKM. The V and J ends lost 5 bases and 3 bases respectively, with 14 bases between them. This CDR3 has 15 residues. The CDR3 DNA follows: TGTGCCAGCAGTGCGAAAAGGGGGATTGGAAACACCATATATTTT. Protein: CASSAKRGIGNTIYF.

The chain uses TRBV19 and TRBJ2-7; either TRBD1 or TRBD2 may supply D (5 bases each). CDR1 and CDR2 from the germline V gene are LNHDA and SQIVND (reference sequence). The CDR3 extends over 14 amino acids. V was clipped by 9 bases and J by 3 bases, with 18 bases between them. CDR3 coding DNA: TGTGCCAGCCGGGACGGTAGTCTACTCTACGAGCAGTACTTC. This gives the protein CASRDGSLLYEQYF.

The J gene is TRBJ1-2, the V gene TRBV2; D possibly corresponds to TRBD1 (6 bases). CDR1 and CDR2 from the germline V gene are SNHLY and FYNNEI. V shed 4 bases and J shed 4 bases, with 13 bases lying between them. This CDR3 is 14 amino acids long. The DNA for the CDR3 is TGTGCCAGCAGTGGTCAGGGGTGGTCCTATGGCTACACCTTC. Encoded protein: CASSGQGWSYGYTF.

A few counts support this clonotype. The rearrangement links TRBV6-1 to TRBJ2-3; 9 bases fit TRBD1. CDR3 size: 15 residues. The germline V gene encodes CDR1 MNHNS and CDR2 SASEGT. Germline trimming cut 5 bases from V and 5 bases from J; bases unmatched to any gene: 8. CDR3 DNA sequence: TGTGCCAGCAGTAGTCAACAGGGGGCAGGAGATACGCAGTATTTT. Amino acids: CASSSQQGAGDTQYF.

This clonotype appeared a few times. CDR3 amino acids: CASSARWNTEAFF. The CDR3 nucleotides read TGTGCCAGCAGCGCCAGGTGGAACACTGAAGCTTTCTTT. The V and J genes are TRBV7-2 and TRBJ1-1; D is unresolved. CDR1 SGHTA and CDR2 FQGNSA come from the germline V gene. Trimming pared 5 bases from V and 1 base from J, leaving 8 bases between. The CDR3 is 13 amino acids.

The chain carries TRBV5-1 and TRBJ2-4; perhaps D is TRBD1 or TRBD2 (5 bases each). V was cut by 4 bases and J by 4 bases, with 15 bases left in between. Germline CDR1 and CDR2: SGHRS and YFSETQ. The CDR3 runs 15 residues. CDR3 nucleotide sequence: TGCGCCAGCAGCCTTTCTCGGGGCCAAAAAAACATTCAGTACTTC. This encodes CASSLSRGQKNIQYF.

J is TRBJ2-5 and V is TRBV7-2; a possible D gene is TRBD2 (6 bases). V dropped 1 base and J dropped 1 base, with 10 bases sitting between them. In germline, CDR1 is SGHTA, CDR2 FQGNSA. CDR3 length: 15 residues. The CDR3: CTSSLGRGSQETQYF. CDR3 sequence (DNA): TGTACCAGCAGCTTAGGTCGGGGGAGCCAAGAGACCCAGTACTTC.

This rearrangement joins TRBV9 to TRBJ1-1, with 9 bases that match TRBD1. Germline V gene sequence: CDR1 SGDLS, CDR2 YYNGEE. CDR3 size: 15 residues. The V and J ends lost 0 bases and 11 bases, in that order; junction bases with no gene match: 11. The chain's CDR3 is CASSVGTGDVGGAFF. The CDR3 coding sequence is TGTGCCAGCAGCGTAGGGACAGGGGATGTAGGAGGGGCTTTCTTT.